This TCR beta chain was recovered during a study of OX40 agonist ivuxolimab in advanced cancers. Produced via immunoSEQ multiplex PCR; TCRdb's table is partial and in-frame only. The sample has around 85,000 clones; roughly nine tenths are singletons. This clone has more than one count but fewer than ten. Per the germline V gene, CDR1 is MNHEY and CDR2 is SVGAGI. V lost 5 bases, J lost 4 bases, and 5 bases lay in between. The length of the CDR3 is 11 residues. The gene calls are TRBV6-5 and TRBJ1-2; D is perhaps TRBD1 (5 bases). The sequence was collected from an adult with an advanced solid tumor such as melanoma, head and neck, liver or kidney cancer. The input for sequencing was CD4+ or CD8+ T cells sorted from blood, taken in a trial of the OX40 agonist ivuxolimab. The CDR3 loop reads CASSQGYGYTF. The DNA for the CDR3 is TGTGCCAGCAGTCAGGGCTATGGCTACACCTTC.